This T cell receptor beta chain stems from a study of blood T cell repertoires in COVID-19. For the study at large: In each case, the material was cDNA or gDNA derived from T cells, B-cell-depleted T cells, or PBMCs.

Looked up from germline, CDR1 is SEHNR and CDR2 is FQNEAQ (reference sequence). The length of the CDR3 is 13 residues. Trimming removed 1 base from V and 8 bases from J, with 8 bases in between. This clone was observed once. In the original workflow: Amplified reference gene primers provided the basis for estimating nucleated cell counts. The table came from immunoSEQ multiplex PCR; TCRdb's copy has only in-frame clones and leaves some out. V, J and clone size are those of that table, while D and trimming were read from the DNA. Of 300,000 to 350,000 clones detected, around nine tenths appear once; the ten largest clones hold 2.5% to 4%.

Specimen: peripheral blood. This sequence originates from a woman in her late teens or twenties who had recovered from COVID-19. V usage is TRBV7-9 and J usage is TRBJ1-4, with D unresolved. The CDR3 nucleotides read TGTGCCAGCAGCTTAGGTGGGGAGGAAAAACTGTTTTTT. Translation gives CASSLGGEEKLFF.